This TCR beta chain was identified in a study of CD8 T cells in Susac syndrome. Germline lookup yields CDR1 LGHDT and CDR2 YNNKEL (reference sequence). This CDR3 is 13 amino acids long. Trimming removed 3 bases at V and 3 bases at J, with 9 bases between. With random hexamers, reverse transcription was performed on about 0.5 to 1 ug of RNA. An immunoSEQ multiplex PCR generated amplified TCR beta CDR3 products spanning 54 Vbeta and 13 Jbeta. TCRdb itself ran the immunoSEQ multiplex PCR reads through MiXCR, one entry per CDR3 protein. The sample yields about 290,000 distinct CDR3 sequences, roughly 90% seen once.

The rearrangement links TRBV3-1 to TRBJ2-7; D not certain. The specimen sequenced was CD8+ T cells from PBMCs. This TCR came from a human donor with multiple sclerosis. The CDR3 region is CASSQGISYEQYF. As DNA, the CDR3 is TGTGCCAGCAGCCAGGGGATTAGCTACGAGCAGTACTTC.